What follows describes a single TCR beta chain. The sample comes from a study of shared clonotypes between healthy human individuals. Study summary: CD4 naive cells filled three plates per donor, CD4 memory three, CD8 naive two and CD8 memory one.

Naive CD8 cells lacked CD45RO and underwent positive selection for CCR7, leaving out terminally differentiated effector memory CD45RA+ cells. Profiled with immunoSEQ multiplex PCR; TCRdb holds only in-frame clones, not every one. The sample consists of 800,000 to 950,000 clones, around 96% of them appearing once. The CDR3 runs 14 residues. Germline assignment: CDR1 MDHEN and CDR2 SYDVKM. The V and J ends lost 5 bases and 6 bases, in that order; junction bases with no gene match: 7. Specimen: naive CD8+ T cells sorted from blood. The gene calls are TRBV28 and TRBJ2-1; 7 bases line up with TRBD1. The receptor comes from a man aged 30 to 45 in good health. The CDR3 DNA reads as TGTGCCAGCAGTCCCAGGACAGGCCCCAATGAGCAGTTCTTC. Residues: CASSPRTGPNEQFF.